The 2 T cell receptor beta chains below all came from one sample that was sequenced in a study of beta chain features in type 1 diabetes. Study-wide results and caveats: Significant though moderate, a shortening of TCRB CDR3s appeared in all four CD4+ subsets of Type 1 diabetes patients.

Antigens for these TCRs are unknown. The sequenced template was cDNA made from the entire isolated RNA. Method: immunoSEQ multiplex PCR; TCRdb's copy keeps in-frame clones and lacks some. The sample gives around 260,000 clones, about 20% of which show up once; around 0.029% is in the top ten. The specimen sequenced was naive CD4+ T cells from blood. These receptors all stem from a woman aged 35 to 49 with type 1 diabetes.

The rearrangement uses TRBV7-3 and TRBJ2-3; 13 nucleotides match TRBD2. Germline CDR1 reads SGHTA; CDR2 reads FQGTGA. The CDR3 spans 14 residues. V was pared by 6 bases and J by 6 bases, with 3 bases of the junction left unmatched. CDR3 residues: CASRLAGGPDTQYF. DNA for the CDR3: TGTGCCAGCAGACTAGCGGGAGGGCCGGATACGCAGTATTTT.

This sequence joins TRBV6-5 and TRBJ1-6; possibly TRBD1 for D (5 bases). The CDR3 extends over 15 amino acids. Germline CDR1 MNHEY, CDR2 SVGAGI. Trimming removed 6 bases from V and 9 bases from J, with 18 bases in between. CDR3 loop: CASSPRAGLGSPLHF. For the CDR3, the DNA is TGTGCCAGCAGCCCCAGGGCGGGACTAGGTTCACCCCTCCACTTT.